A selection of T cell receptor beta chains follows, all from one sample in a study of T cell responses to AZD1222 COVID-19 vaccine. The method was immunoSEQ multiplex PCR; TCRdb's version includes in-frame clones alone and lacks a portion of them. This sample has 75,000 to 90,000 clones, with approximately 81% found just once. Source: peripheral blood, taken on day 0 of AZD1222 vaccination. These receptor sequences come from an adult in good health. The CDR3 runs from the conserved cysteine through the conserved F or W. Each record gives: J gene, V gene, D gene, clone size, CDR3 protein, CDR3 DNA. A D gene is named only where the DNA matches it firmly. The listing skips clone size in some rows; elsewhere it reads once, few, many or a size class.

TRBJ1-1 | TRBV28 | NA | NA | CASSPPVFTEAFF | TGTGCCAGCAGTCCCCCGGTTTTTACTGAAGCTTTCTTT
TRBJ1-1 | TRBV4-3 | NA | NA | CASSHSWENTEAFF | TGCGCCAGCAGCCACTCCTGGGAGAACACTGAAGCTTTCTTT
TRBJ2-5 | TRBV12-3/TRBV12-4 | NA | NA | CASVGGTEETQYF | TGTGCCAGCGTGGGCGGGACAGAAGAGACCCAGTACTTC
TRBJ1-1 | TRBV2 | NA | NA | CASSRSGNTEAFF | TGTGCCAGCAGTCGATCAGGGAACACTGAAGCTTTCTTT
TRBJ2-1 | TRBV10-3 | TRBD1 | NA | CAISDLRQGSSSYNEQFF | TGTGCCATCAGTGACCTTCGACAGGGGTCTAGCTCCTACAATGAGCAGTTCTTC
TRBJ2-1 | TRBV7-2 | NA | NA | CASSTPTGRSYNEQFF | TGTGCCAGCAGCACCCCGACAGGGAGGTCCTACAATGAGCAGTTCTTC
TRBJ2-7 | TRBV28 | NA | NA | CASLRDGSYEQYF | TGTGCCAGCCTCCGGGACGGCTCCTACGAGCAGTACTTC
TRBJ2-2 | TRBV9 | NA | NA | CASSVSERNTGELFF | TGTGCCAGCAGCGTATCGGAGCGGAACACCGGGGAGCTGTTTTTT
TRBJ1-2 | TRBV18 | NA | NA | CASSPPGTVYGYTF | TGTGCCAGCTCACCACCCGGGACGGTCTATGGCTACACCTTC
TRBJ1-1 | TRBV21-1 | NA | once | CASSKEGTANTEAFF | TGTGCCAGCAGCAAAGAGGGGACCGCGAACACTGAAGCTTTCTTT
TRBJ1-2 | TRBV7-9 | TRBD1 | NA | CASSLGQGGGYTF | TGTGCCAGCAGCTTAGGACAGGGTGGTGGCTACACCTTC
TRBJ2-2 | TRBV9 | TRBD1 | few | CASSDDRGENTGELFF | TGTGCCAGCAGCGACGACAGGGGGGAGAACACCGGGGAGCTGTTTTTT
TRBJ2-3 | TRBV9 | TRBD2 | NA | CASSAPSGTDTQYF | TGTGCCAGCAGCGCCCCTAGCGGTACAGATACGCAGTATTTT
TRBJ2-1 | TRBV25-1 | NA | NA | CASSESRSWRDDEQFF | TGTGCCAGCAGTGAATCACGCTCTTGGAGGGACGATGAGCAGTTCTTC
TRBJ2-7 | TRBV7-9 | TRBD2 | NA | CASSRSGGQQYEQYF | TGTGCCAGCAGCCGTAGCGGGGGGCAACAGTACGAGCAGTACTTC
TRBJ1-3 | TRBV27 | NA | few | CASSLRLSSGNTIYF | TGTGCCAGCAGTTTAAGGCTGTCCTCTGGAAACACCATATATTTT
TRBJ2-7 | TRBV11-2 | NA | NA | CASSPRRSQGTSYEQYF | TGTGCCAGCAGCCCCCGCCGCTCACAGGGTACCTCCTACGAGCAGTACTTC
TRBJ1-2 | TRBV19 | NA | NA | CASSTYGTPDYGYTF | TGTGCCAGTAGTACGTACGGGACACCCGACTATGGCTACACCTTC
TRBJ2-3 | TRBV10-3 | TRBD2 | many | CAISEDGGTGDTQYF | TGTGCCATCAGTGAGGACGGGGGGACGGGGGATACGCAGTATTTT
TRBJ1-2 | TRBV12-3/TRBV12-4 | NA | NA | CASSPGVYGYTF | TGTGCCAGCAGTCCAGGGGTCTATGGCTACACCTTC
TRBJ1-2 | TRBV7-6 | NA | NA | CASSSTTGGGEYGYTF | TGTGCCAGCAGCTCAACGACGGGAGGGGGTGAATATGGCTACACCTTC
TRBJ1-5 | TRBV7-9 | TRBD1 | NA | CASSLGGQGARQPQHF | TGTGCCAGCAGCTTAGGAGGACAGGGGGCGAGACAGCCCCAGCATTTT
TRBJ1-1 | TRBV10-3 | TRBD1 | once | CAISEGGTGTEAFF | TGTGCCATCAGTGAGGGTGGGACAGGCACTGAAGCTTTCTTT
TRBJ1-4 | TRBV28 | NA | once | CASSLRRVYEKLFF | TGTGCCAGCAGTTTACGCAGGGTTTATGAAAAACTGTTTTTT
TRBJ1-2 | TRBV27 | NA | NA | CASSLMATGNYGYTF | TGTGCCAGCAGTTTAATGGCCACAGGCAACTATGGCTACACCTTC
TRBJ2-5 | TRBV7-2 | NA | NA | CASSFGSVQETQYF | TGTGCCAGCAGCTTTGGGAGTGTCCAAGAGACCCAGTACTTC
TRBJ2-1 | TRBV24-1 | NA | NA | CATSVGRGFAYVTYNEQFF | TGTGCCACCAGTGTTGGACGGGGGTTCGCTTACGTCACCTACAATGAGCAGTTCTTC
TRBJ1-5 | TRBV10-2 | NA | NA | CASSLRQDRNQPQHF | TGCGCCAGCAGCTTGAGACAGGACCGCAATCAGCCCCAGCATTTT
TRBJ1-2 | TRBV7-6 | TRBD1 | NA | CASSLARGQEHGYTF | TGTGCCAGCAGCTTAGCACGGGGACAGGAGCATGGCTACACCTTC
TRBJ1-5 | TRBV28 | NA | NA | CASSSPSHSNQPQHF | TGTGCCAGCAGTTCCCCCAGCCATAGCAATCAGCCCCAGCATTTT
TRBJ1-5 | TRBV27 | TRBD1 | NA | CASSPNRGRASNQPQHF | TGTGCCAGCAGCCCAAACAGGGGGCGGGCTAGCAATCAGCCCCAGCATTTT
TRBJ2-1 | TRBV19 | NA | NA | CASSLEYNEQFF | TGTGCCAGTAGTTTAGAGTACAATGAGCAGTTCTTC
TRBJ1-1 | TRBV14 | TRBD1 | once | CASSQDHRGRTEAFF | TGTGCCAGCAGCCAAGACCACAGGGGGCGGACTGAAGCTTTCTTT
TRBJ2-3 | TRBV2 | NA | few | CASAPTSTDTQYF | TGTGCCAGCGCGCCGACTAGCACAGATACGCAGTATTTT
TRBJ2-5 | TRBV5-4 | NA | NA | CASTTVRGGGETQYF | TGTGCCAGCACTACCGTTAGAGGGGGTGGCGAGACCCAGTACTTC
TRBJ1-1 | TRBV5-1 | TRBD1 | NA | CASSLSPGQTGTEAFF | TGCGCCAGCAGCCTTTCCCCGGGACAGACTGGCACTGAAGCTTTCTTT
TRBJ1-4 | TRBV25-1 | NA | few | CASSEWGTLVEKLFF | TGTGCCAGCAGTGAATGGGGGACATTAGTGGAAAAACTGTTTTTT
TRBJ2-2 | TRBV15 | NA | NA | CATSRKNSPAGELFF | TGTGCCACCAGCAGGAAGAACAGCCCCGCCGGGGAGCTGTTTTTT
TRBJ1-1 | TRBV6-5 | NA | NA | CASSYHGGNTEAFF | TGTGCCAGCAGTTATCACGGAGGGAACACTGAAGCTTTCTTT
TRBJ1-1 | TRBV20-1 | NA | once | CSASSGATEAFF | TGCAGTGCTAGTTCTGGGGCCACTGAAGCTTTCTTT
TRBJ2-3 | TRBV6-5 | NA | NA | CASSYFGRGPTDTQYF | TGTGCCAGCAGTTACTTTGGGCGGGGCCCCACAGATACGCAGTATTTT
TRBJ1-5 | TRBV19 | NA | NA | CASTPGGNQPQHF | TGTGCCAGTACCCCAGGGGGCAATCAGCCCCAGCATTTT
TRBJ2-6 | TRBV5-1 | NA | NA | CASSLGPSSGANVLTF | TGCGCCAGCAGCTTGGGACCGAGCTCTGGGGCCAACGTCCTGACTTTC
TRBJ1-1 | TRBV12-3/TRBV12-4 | TRBD1 | NA | CASSGGQGAFF | TGTGCCAGCTCTGGGGGACAGGGTGCTTTCTTT
TRBJ1-2 | TRBV24-1 | TRBD1 | NA | CATSDPGQGGYGYTF | TGTGCCACCAGTGATCCGGGACAGGGGGGATATGGCTACACCTTC
TRBJ2-7 | TRBV6-5 | NA | NA | CASGSYEQYF | TGTGCCAGCGGGAGCTACGAGCAGTACTTC
TRBJ2-1 | TRBV3-1/TRBV3-2 | TRBD1 | NA | CASSHLGGDEQFF | TGTGCCAGCAGCCACCTAGGGGGCGATGAGCAGTTCTTC
TRBJ2-7 | TRBV7-9 | NA | once | CASSLVSGLPEQYF | TGTGCCAGCAGCTTAGTATCGGGACTCCCCGAGCAGTACTTC
TRBJ2-5 | TRBV7-2 | TRBD2 | NA | CASSLGTIRETQYF | TGTGCCAGCAGCCTGGGGACTATCCGGGAGACCCAGTACTTC
TRBJ1-2 | TRBV6-5 | NA | NA | CASSYSGTDYGYTF | TGTGCCAGCAGTTACTCCGGGACTGACTATGGCTACACCTTC
TRBJ2-7 | TRBV7-2 | TRBD2 | NA | CASSSVAGGPYEQYF | TGTGCCAGCAGCTCCGTAGCGGGGGGGCCGTACGAGCAGTACTTC